This paragraph reports one T cell receptor (beta chain). Its specificity is unknown. The sample originates from a study of circulating and synovial CD4+ cells in juvenile arthritis. The CDR3 runs to 14 residues. Trimming removed 5 bases from V and 2 bases from J; junction bases left unmatched: 3. The germline CDR1 and CDR2 sequences are LNHDA and SQIVND (reference sequence). Assay used: immunoSEQ multiplex PCR; TCRdb lists only in-frame clones, some missing. The data hold 25,000 to 35,000 clones, with 85% to 95% observed a single time. Study conclusions and caveats: Compared with bulk blood, circulating pathogenic-like lymphocytes shared substantially more CDR3 sequences with synovial T cells. Overlap with synovium rose as more T cells were sequenced. Bulk blood CD4 samples held at least an order of magnitude more or fewer genomes than CPL. Traditional Vbeta family usage analysis missed the pathogenic-like versus bulk difference.

This receptor was taken from a human donor with juvenile idiopathic arthritis. V gene TRBV19 combines with J gene TRBJ2-1; the match to TRBD1 covers 7 bases. Sequencing was performed on CD4+ T cells from blood. CDR3 region: CASSRQGAYNEQFF. The CDR3 region has the DNA TGTGCCAGTAGTCGGCAGGGGGCCTACAATGAGCAGTTCTTC.